The present entry profiles one T cell receptor (beta chain) with its context. Assay: immunoSEQ multiplex PCR; the TCRdb copy retains only in-frame clones and omits some. The sample contains approximately 320,000 clones, roughly 87% of which appear only once. The source of the sample is a study of blood T cell repertoires in COVID-19. The junction had 11 bases not matched to a gene; V was cut back by 2 bases and J by 6 bases. CDR3 length: 16 residues. The germline V gene has CDR1 SEHNR and CDR2 FQNEAQ (reference sequence). The gene calls are TRBV7-9 and TRBJ1-1, with 8 bases matching TRBD1. The sample was PBMCs or T cells enriched from blood (not recorded which). The sequence derives from a woman between 18 and 30 years old who had recovered from COVID-19. For the CDR3, the DNA is TGTGCCAGCAGCTTAACCCAGGGGGCCTATTACGCTGAAGCTTTCTTT. Translated: CASSLTQGAYYAEAFF.